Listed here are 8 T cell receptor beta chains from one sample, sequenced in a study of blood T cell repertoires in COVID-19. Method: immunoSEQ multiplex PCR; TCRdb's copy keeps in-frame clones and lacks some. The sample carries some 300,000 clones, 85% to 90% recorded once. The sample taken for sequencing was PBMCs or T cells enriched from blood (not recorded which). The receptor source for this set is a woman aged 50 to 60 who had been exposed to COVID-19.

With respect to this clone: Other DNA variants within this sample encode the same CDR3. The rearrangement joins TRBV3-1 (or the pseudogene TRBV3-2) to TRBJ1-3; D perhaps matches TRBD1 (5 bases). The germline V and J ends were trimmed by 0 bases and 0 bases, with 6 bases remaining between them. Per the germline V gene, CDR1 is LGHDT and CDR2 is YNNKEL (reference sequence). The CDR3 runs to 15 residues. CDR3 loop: CASSQDRVSGNTIYF. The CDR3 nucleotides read TGTGCCAGCAGCCAAGACAGGGTCTCTGGAAACACCATATATTTT.

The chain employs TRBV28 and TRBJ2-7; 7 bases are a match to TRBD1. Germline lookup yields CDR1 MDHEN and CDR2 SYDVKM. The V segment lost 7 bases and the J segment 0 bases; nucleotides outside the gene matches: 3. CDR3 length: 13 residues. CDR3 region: CASNRDSSYEQYF. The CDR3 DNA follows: TGTGCCAGCAACCGGGACAGCTCCTACGAGCAGTACTTC.

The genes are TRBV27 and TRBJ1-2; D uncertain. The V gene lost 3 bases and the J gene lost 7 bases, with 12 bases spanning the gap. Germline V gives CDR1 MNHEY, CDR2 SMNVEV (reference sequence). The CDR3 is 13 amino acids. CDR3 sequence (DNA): TGTGCCAGCAGTTTGGAGGGCTCAGGTGGCTACACCTTC. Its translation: CASSLEGSGGYTF.

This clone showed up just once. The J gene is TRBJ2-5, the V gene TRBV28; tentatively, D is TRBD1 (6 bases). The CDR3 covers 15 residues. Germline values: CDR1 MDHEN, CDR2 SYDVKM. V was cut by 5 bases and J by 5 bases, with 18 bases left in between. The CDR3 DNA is TGTGCCAGCAGTACGACCCCACAGGGAGTCGAGACCCAGTACTTC. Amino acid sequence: CASSTTPQGVETQYF. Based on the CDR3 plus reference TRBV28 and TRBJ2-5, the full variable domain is DVKVTQSSRYLVKRTGEKVFLECVQDMDHENMFWYRQDPGLGLRLIYFSYDVKMKEKGDIPEGYSVSREKKERFSLILESASTNQTSMYLCASSTTPQGVETQYFGPGTRLLVL.

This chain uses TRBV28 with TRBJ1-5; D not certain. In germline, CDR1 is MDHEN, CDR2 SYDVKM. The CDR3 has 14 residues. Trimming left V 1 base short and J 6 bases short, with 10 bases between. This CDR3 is CASSLYPGGQPQHF. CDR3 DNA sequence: TGTGCCAGCAGTTTATATCCGGGAGGTCAGCCCCAGCATTTT.

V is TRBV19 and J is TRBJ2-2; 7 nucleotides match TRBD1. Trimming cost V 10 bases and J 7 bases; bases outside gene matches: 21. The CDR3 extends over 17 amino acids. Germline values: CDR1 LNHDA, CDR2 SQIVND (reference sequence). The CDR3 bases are TGTGCCACCTCCGACTTTCTCGAAAGGGGGCTTGGCGGGGAGCTGTTTTTT. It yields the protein CATSDFLERGLGGELFF.

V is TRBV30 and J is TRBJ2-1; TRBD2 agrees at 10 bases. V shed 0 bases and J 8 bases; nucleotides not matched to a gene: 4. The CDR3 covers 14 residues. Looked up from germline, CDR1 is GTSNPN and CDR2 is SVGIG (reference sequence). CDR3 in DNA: TGTGCCTGGAGTGTAATCCTAGCGGGGGATGAGCAGTTCTTC. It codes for CAWSVILAGDEQFF.

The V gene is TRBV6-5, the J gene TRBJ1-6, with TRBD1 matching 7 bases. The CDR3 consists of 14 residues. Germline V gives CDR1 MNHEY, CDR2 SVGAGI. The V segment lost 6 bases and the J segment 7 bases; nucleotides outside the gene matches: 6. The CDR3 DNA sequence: TGTGCCAGCAGACCGGGACAGCTGAATTCACCCCTCCACTTT. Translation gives CASRPGQLNSPLHF.